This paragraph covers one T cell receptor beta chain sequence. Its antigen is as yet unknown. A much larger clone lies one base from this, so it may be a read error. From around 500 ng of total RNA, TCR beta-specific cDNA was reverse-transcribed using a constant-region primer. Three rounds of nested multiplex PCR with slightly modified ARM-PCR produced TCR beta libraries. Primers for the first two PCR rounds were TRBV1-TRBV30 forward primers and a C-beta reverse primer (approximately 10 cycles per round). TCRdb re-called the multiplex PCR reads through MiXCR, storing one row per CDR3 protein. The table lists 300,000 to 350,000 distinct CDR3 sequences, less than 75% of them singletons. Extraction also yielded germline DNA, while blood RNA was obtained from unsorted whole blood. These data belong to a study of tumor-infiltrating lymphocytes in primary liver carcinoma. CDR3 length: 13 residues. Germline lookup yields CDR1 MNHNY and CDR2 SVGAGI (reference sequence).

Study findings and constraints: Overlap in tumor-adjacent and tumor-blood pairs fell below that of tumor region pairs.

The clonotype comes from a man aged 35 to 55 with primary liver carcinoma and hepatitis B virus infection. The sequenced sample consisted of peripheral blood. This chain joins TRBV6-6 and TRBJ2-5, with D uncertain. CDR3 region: CVSSYSGEGTQYF. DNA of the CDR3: TGTGTCAGCAGTTACTCCGGTGAAGGGACCCAGTACTTC.